This T cell receptor beta chain was captured by sequencing in a study of blood T cells in healthy people across ages. The CDR3 has 13 amino acids. V was trimmed by 5 bases and J by 6 bases, leaving 14 bases between them. Germline V gives CDR1 GTSNPN, CDR2 SVGIG (reference sequence). Primed by a sample-barcoded 5' primer and a J-beta primer mix, a second PCR proceeded for roughly 7 to 12 cycles. TCRdb fed the 5' RACE reads into MiXCR, producing one record per CDR3 protein. The sample includes approximately 800,000 distinct CDR3 sequences, 35% to 50% of them seen just once. PBMCs were isolated at a quantity of at least 6 million per sample.

The chain combines TRBV30 with TRBJ2-1; D uncertain. What was sequenced was blood. This clonotype was obtained from a man older than 75 in good health. CDR3 protein: CAWGPFGSNEQFF. Here the CDR3 DNA reads TGTGCCTGGGGCCCCTTTGGGTCCAATGAGCAGTTCTTC.